Each of the 18 T cell receptor beta chains below was sequenced from the same sample in a study of blood T cell repertoires in COVID-19. Here immunoSEQ multiplex PCR was the method, and the copy in TCRdb shows in-frame clones only, minus some. The sample consists of 200,000 to 250,000 clones, around 83% of them appearing once. Sample: peripheral blood. These receptors were taken from a woman aged 18 to 35 with acute or convalescent COVID-19.

This chain connects TRBV7-3 to TRBJ2-1; a weak D match, TRBD1 (6 bases). The CDR3 extends over 13 amino acids. Germline CDR1 SGHTA, CDR2 FQGTGA. Trimming left V 1 base short and J 7 bases short, with 8 bases between. The chain's CDR3 is CASSLKGQNEQFF. The CDR3 DNA sequence: TGTGCCAGCAGCTTAAAGGGACAAAATGAGCAGTTCTTC.

The chain employs TRBV28 and TRBJ2-7, with 9 nucleotides matching TRBD1. CDR1 MDHEN and CDR2 SYDVKM come from the germline V gene. V dropped 6 bases and J dropped 7; count of bases not matched to a gene: 7. The CDR3 runs 13 residues. DNA for the CDR3: TGTGCCAGCAGCCGGGACAGGGCCGGGGAGCAGTACTTC. It yields the protein CASSRDRAGEQYF.

This chain links TRBV29-1 with TRBJ2-3; TRBD1 agrees at 8 bases. The J segment lost 1 base and the V segment lost 5 bases, leaving 11 bases of the junction unmatched. The CDR3 length is 16 residues. The V gene's germline CDR1 is SQVTM and CDR2 ANQGSEA. DNA for the CDR3: TGCAGCGTTCTCGGTGGCAGGGGGCGAGGCACAGATACGCAGTATTTT. Its protein product is CSVLGGRGRGTDTQYF.

This clone was recorded a few times. V and J are TRBV14 and TRBJ1-3; TRBD1 might be the D (5 bases). Trimming stripped 4 bases from V and 0 bases from J, with 13 bases between. Germline values: CDR1 SGHDN, CDR2 FVKESK. The CDR3 consists of 16 residues. This CDR3 reads CASSRLGTASGNTIYF. Written as DNA, the CDR3 is TGTGCCAGCAGCCGGTTAGGGACTGCCTCTGGAAACACCATATATTTT. The variable domain in full, with the rest retrieved from reference TRBV14 and TRBJ1-3, is EAGVTQFPSHSVIEKGQTVTLRCDPISGHDNLYWYRRVMGKEIKFLLHFVKESKQDESGMPNNRFLAERTGGTYSTLKVQPAELEDSGVYFCASSRLGTASGNTIYFGEGSWLTVV.

The chain joins TRBV7-6 to TRBJ1-6, with D tentatively TRBD1 (6 bases). From germline, CDR1 is SGHVS and CDR2 FNYEAQ. CDR3 size: 15 residues. V shed 5 bases and J shed 9 bases, with 17 bases lying between them. CDR3 nucleotide sequence: TGTGCCAGCAGCATCACCACAGGGTACGGTTCACCCCTCCACTTT. This gives the protein CASSITTGYGSPLHF.

The genes are TRBV20-1 and TRBJ2-7; D not certain. The V gene's germline CDR1 is DFQATT and CDR2 SNEGSKA (reference sequence). This CDR3 contains 10 residues. The V and J ends lost 4 bases and 1 base respectively, with 2 bases between them. This chain's CDR3 is CSATSYEQYF. The DNA of the CDR3 is TGCAGTGCTACGTCCTACGAGCAGTACTTC.

This chain uses TRBV30 with TRBJ2-1; possible D gene TRBD2, 5 bases. Germline V CDR1 and CDR2: GTSNPN, SVGIG (reference sequence). CDR3 size: 15 residues. V was trimmed by 0 bases and J by 5 bases, leaving 14 bases between them. The CDR3 here is CAWSVAAALNNEQFF. The CDR3 coding sequence is TGTGCCTGGAGTGTAGCGGCAGCCTTGAACAATGAGCAGTTCTTC.

This clone was picked up one time. This chain uses TRBV4-3 with TRBJ2-6; 7 bases fit TRBD1. The V and J ends lost 1 base and 4 bases, in that order; junction bases with no gene match: 1. CDR1 is LGHNA, CDR2 YSLEER, per germline. The CDR3 consists of 15 residues. The CDR3 region is CASSQADRGANVLTF. The CDR3 DNA sequence: TGCGCCAGCAGCCAAGCGGACAGGGGGGCCAACGTCCTGACTTTC.

The rearrangement uses TRBV11-2 and TRBJ1-3; 9 bases are a match to TRBD1. This CDR3 region has 15 residues. From germline, CDR1 is SGHAT and CDR2 FQNNGV. V was clipped by 6 bases and J by 1 base; unmatched bases: 4. CDR3 DNA sequence: TGTGCCAGCAGAATACAGGGGGCATCTGGAAACACCATATATTTT. It encodes CASRIQGASGNTIYF.

V is TRBV6-5 and J is TRBJ1-1, with D possibly TRBD1 on 6 matching bases. The CDR3 totals 15 residues. The germline V and J ends were trimmed by 2 bases and 0 bases, with 10 bases remaining between them. Germline V gene lookup returns CDR1 MNHEY and CDR2 SVGAGI. The DNA for the CDR3 is TGTGCCAGCAGTTACGACAGGTCCATGAACACTGAAGCTTTCTTT. Amino acids: CASSYDRSMNTEAFF.

The J gene is TRBJ1-1, the V gene TRBV6-5; TRBD1 might be the D (6 bases). The germline gives CDR1 MNHEY, CDR2 SVGAGI. The length of the CDR3 is 13 residues. Trimming shortened V by 0 bases and J by 8 bases, and 10 bases separated the two germline ends. The CDR3 protein is CASSYSGASEAFF. CDR3 in DNA: TGTGCCAGCAGTTACTCGGGGGCCAGCGAAGCTTTCTTT.

J is TRBJ1-1 and V is TRBV6-5; 9 nucleotides match TRBD1. J was trimmed by 1 base and V by 6 bases; bases with no gene match: 3. CDR1 and CDR2 from the germline V gene are MNHEY and SVGAGI. The CDR3 covers 14 residues. The CDR3 protein is CASSRTGANTEAFF. The CDR3 nucleotides are TGTGCCAGCAGCCGGACAGGGGCGAACACTGAAGCTTTCTTT.

The rearrangement joins TRBV11-2 to TRBJ1-2; 10 bases map to TRBD1. The CDR3 contains 14 residues. J lost 7 bases, V lost 5 bases, and 7 bases had no gene match. Looked up from germline, CDR1 is SGHAT and CDR2 is FQNNGV. The CDR3 here is CASSPDRGFSGYTF. As DNA, the CDR3 is TGTGCCAGCAGCCCGGACAGGGGGTTTAGTGGCTACACCTTC.

The CDR3 coding sequence is TGCGCCAGCAGCCCATATCTAGCGGGAGGTGAGCAGTTCTTC. Amino acid sequence: CASSPYLAGGEQFF. The chain has TRBV5-1 and TRBJ2-1; 11 bases align to TRBD2. The CDR3 is 14 amino acids. Trimming removed 4 bases from V and 9 bases from J; junction bases left unmatched: 6. Per germline, CDR1 SGHRS and CDR2 YFSETQ.

The rearrangement uses TRBV11-3 and TRBJ2-2, with 9 nucleotides matching TRBD1. The CDR3 loop spans 15 amino acids. CDR1 is SGHNT and CDR2 is YENEEA in the germline V gene. V lost 5 bases, J lost 3 bases, and 4 bases stayed unmatched. The CDR3, as DNA: TGTGCCAGCAGCCAAGGACAGGGGTACACCGGGGAGCTGTTTTTT. Its protein is CASSQGQGYTGELFF.

The chain is built from TRBV29-1 and TRBJ2-3; 7 nucleotides match TRBD2. The CDR3 is 17 residues long. With 4 bases clipped from V and 3 bases from J, the junction kept 16 bases outside the gene matches. Germline lookup yields CDR1 SQVTM and CDR2 ANQGSEA. The CDR3 region is CSVAVRGRARVTDTQYF. As DNA, the CDR3 is TGCAGCGTTGCAGTGCGGGGGAGGGCGCGAGTAACAGATACGCAGTATTTT.

The chain links TRBV28 to TRBJ2-7; tentative D call: TRBD2 (6 bases). Germline V lookup: CDR1 MDHEN, CDR2 SYDVKM. The CDR3 spans 13 residues. V lost 7 bases and J 2 bases, leaving 12 bases between the germline ends. The CDR3 nucleotides read TGTGCCAGCAAGGGCGGGGTAACCTACGAGCAGTACTTC. Its translation is CASKGGVTYEQYF. Full variable domain (missing parts from reference TRBV28 and TRBJ2-7): DVKVTQSSRYLVKRTGEKVFLECVQDMDHENMFWYRQDPGLGLRLIYFSYDVKMKEKGDIPEGYSVSREKKERFSLILESASTNQTSMYLCASKGGVTYEQYFGPGTRLTVT.

The chain couples TRBV19 to TRBJ2-5, with 11 bases lining up with TRBD2. V shed 6 bases and J 4 bases; nucleotides not matched to a gene: 7. The CDR3 extends over 15 amino acids. Germline lookup yields CDR1 LNHDA and CDR2 SQIVND (reference sequence). The CDR3 spells CASSVAGGPGETQYF. The DNA of the CDR3 is TGTGCCAGTAGCGTAGCGGGAGGGCCGGGAGAGACCCAGTACTTC.